The entry that follows covers one T cell receptor beta chain sequence. Its specificity is not known. Execution of the assay was at deep level. Genomic DNA (from each subset) was split evenly across several immunoSEQ plates. Measured with immunoSEQ multiplex PCR; TCRdb has only the in-frame clones, and not every one. Of 1,400,000 or so clones detected, 98% to 99% appear once; the ten largest clones hold 0.36%. CDR1 is SGHRS, CDR2 YFSETQ, per germline. V gave up 5 bases and J gave up 0 bases, with 10 bases separating them. This CDR3 has 14 amino acids. Donors included only healthy HIV-negative adults lacking recent acute infections or vaccinations. This sample was taken from a study of shared clonotypes between healthy human individuals. Study-level findings and limits: Non-shared clonotypes had lower generation probabilities than clonotypes shared by all four sorted-subset donors.

The chain links TRBV5-1 to TRBJ2-3, with a weak D call TRBD2 (6 bases). This TCR was sampled from a man in his thirties or forties in good health. Sequenced: naive CD4+ T cells sorted from blood. This sample's subset: CD45RA+ positively selected. The CDR3 region has the DNA TGCGCCAGCAGACAGCGGGCTAGCACAGATACGCAGTATTTT. Its protein is CASRQRASTDTQYF.